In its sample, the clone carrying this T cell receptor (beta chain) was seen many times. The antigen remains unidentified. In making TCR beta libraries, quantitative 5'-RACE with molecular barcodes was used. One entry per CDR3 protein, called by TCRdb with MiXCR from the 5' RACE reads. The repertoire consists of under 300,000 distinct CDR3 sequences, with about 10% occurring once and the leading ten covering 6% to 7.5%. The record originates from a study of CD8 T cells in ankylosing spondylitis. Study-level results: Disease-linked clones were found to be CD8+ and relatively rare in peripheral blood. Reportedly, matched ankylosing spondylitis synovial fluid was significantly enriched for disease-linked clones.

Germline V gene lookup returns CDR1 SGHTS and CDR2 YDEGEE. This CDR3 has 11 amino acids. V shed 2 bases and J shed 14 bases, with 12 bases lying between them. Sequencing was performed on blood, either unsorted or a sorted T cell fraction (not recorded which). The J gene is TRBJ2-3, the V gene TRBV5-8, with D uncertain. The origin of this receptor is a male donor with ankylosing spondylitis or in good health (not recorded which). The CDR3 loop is CASSFRTERYF. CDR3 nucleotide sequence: TGTGCCAGCAGCTTTAGGACCGAGCGGTATTTT.